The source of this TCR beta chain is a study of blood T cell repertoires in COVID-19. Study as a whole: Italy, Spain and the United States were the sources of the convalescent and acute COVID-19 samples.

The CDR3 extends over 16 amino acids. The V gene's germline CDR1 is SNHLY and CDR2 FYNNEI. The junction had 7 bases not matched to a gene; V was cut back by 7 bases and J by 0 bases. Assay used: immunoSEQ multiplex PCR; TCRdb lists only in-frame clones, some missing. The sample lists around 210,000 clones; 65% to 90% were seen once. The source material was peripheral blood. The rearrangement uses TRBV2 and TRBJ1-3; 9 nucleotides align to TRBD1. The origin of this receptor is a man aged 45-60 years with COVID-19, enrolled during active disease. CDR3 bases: TGTGCCAGCAAGCGGGACAGGGCGAGCTCTGGAAACACCATATATTTT. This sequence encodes CASKRDRASSGNTIYF.